This T cell receptor beta chain was documented in a study of blood T cell repertoires in COVID-19. The method was immunoSEQ multiplex PCR; TCRdb's version includes in-frame clones alone and lacks a portion of them. The sample shows about 180,000 clones, nearly 90% of them seen only once. The CDR3 sequence is 16 residues long. The trim removed 5 bases at V and 4 bases at J, leaving 10 bases unmatched. The germline gives CDR1 LNHNV, CDR2 YYDKDF (reference sequence). The sample was peripheral blood. J is TRBJ2-5 and V is TRBV15, with TRBD2 identical over 10 bases. The clonotype comes from a man between 18 and 35 years old who had recovered from COVID-19. CDR3 protein: CATSSNVRLAGETQYF. Here the CDR3 DNA reads TGTGCCACCAGCTCCAACGTTCGACTAGCGGGAGAGACCCAGTACTTC.